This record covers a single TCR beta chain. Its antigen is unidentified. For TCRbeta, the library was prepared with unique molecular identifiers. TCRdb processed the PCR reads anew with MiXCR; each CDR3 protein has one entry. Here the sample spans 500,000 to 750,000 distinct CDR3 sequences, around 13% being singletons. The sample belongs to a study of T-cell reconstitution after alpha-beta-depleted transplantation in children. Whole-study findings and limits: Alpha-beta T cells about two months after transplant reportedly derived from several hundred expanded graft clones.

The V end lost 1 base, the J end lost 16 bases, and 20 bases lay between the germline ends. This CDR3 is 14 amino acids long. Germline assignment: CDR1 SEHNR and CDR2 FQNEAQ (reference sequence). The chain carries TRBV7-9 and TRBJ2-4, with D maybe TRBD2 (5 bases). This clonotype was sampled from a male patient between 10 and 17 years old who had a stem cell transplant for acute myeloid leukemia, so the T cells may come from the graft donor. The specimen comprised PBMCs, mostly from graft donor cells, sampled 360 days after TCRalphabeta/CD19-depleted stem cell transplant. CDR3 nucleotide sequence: TGTGCCAGCAGCTTAGAAGGCCAGGTTGGAGGCAAATACTTC. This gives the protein CASSLEGQVGGKYF.